The clone carrying this TCR beta chain has a handful of counts. Antigen: not known. A 5'RACE reaction primed in the constant segment made cDNA libraries of TCR alpha and TCR beta, and these carried sample barcodes and UMIs. TCRdb reprocessed the 5' RACE reads via MiXCR and lists one record per CDR3 protein. This table has about 350,000 distinct CDR3 sequences, 20% to 25% appearing once. This sample was included in a study of T-cell memory formation after mild COVID-19. Study background: TCR clustering was largely donor specific. Study observations and caveats: Clones that got smaller from day 15 to 85 had even CD4/CD8, while clones growing later tipped toward CD4+. Cross-reactive memory apparently joined, as some responding clones appeared in pre-infection memory.

The clonotype comes from a man aged 18-30 years who had mild COVID-19 (a few samples of this study predate the infection). Cell type and time point are not known. The specimen sequenced was PBMCs or a T cell subset sorted from them (not recorded which).

The CDR3 spells CASSLSAVEQFF. CDR3 DNA: TGTGCCAGCAGCTTATCGGCAGTTGAGCAGTTCTTC. The gene calls are TRBV7-2 and TRBJ2-1; D unclear. V was cut by 2 bases and J by 9 bases, with 8 bases left in between. The CDR3 length is 12 residues. Germline CDR1 SGHTA, CDR2 FQGNSA.